These 10 T cell receptor beta chains came from one sample sequenced in a study of post-analysis software for immune sequencing data. The study's findings and limits: Comparison of patients with controls showed about 5 TRBV segments more frequent in patients, TRBV5-6, TRBV5-1 and TRBV20-1 among them.

Unique molecular identifiers were present in the TCR beta cDNA libraries. TCRdb reprocessed the PCR reads with MiXCR, giving one entry per CDR3 protein. The sample has hundreds of thousands of distinct CDR3 sequences; 53% are singletons. Their target antigens are unknown. The sample taken for sequencing was blood. The receptors shown here come from a girl between 5 and 17 years old with multiple sclerosis.

J is TRBJ2-7 and V is TRBV18, with a weak D call TRBD1 (6 bases). Per the germline V gene, CDR1 is KGHSH and CDR2 is LQKENI. The V and J ends lost 5 bases and 4 bases respectively, with 15 bases between them. CDR3 length: 14 residues. The CDR3 reads CASSTRQEEYEQYF. The DNA for the CDR3 is TGTGCCAGCTCAACAAGACAGGAAGAATACGAGCAGTACTTC.

As for this clonotype: The junction departs from the called germline gene at one end, perhaps through a read error. This chain joins TRBV20-1 and TRBJ2-7; weak D call: TRBD2 (6 bases). Germline V lookup: CDR1 DFQATT, CDR2 SNEGSKA (reference sequence). The CDR3 extends over 14 amino acids. As DNA, the CDR3 is TGCCGTGCTCCTTCTCGGGAGCGCTCCTACGAGCAGTACTTC. Amino acid sequence: CRAPSRERSYEQYF.

For the CDR3, the DNA is TGTGCCAGCAGCCAAGCCCGATTCCCGGAGACCCAGTACTTC. Translating gives CASSQARFPETQYF. V and J are TRBV4-2 and TRBJ2-7; D remains ambiguous. The J call may not be correct, given that the DNA end is closer to TRBJ2-5. Germline loops: CDR1 LGHNA, CDR2 YNFKEQ. The CDR3 is 14 amino acids.

This clonotype has a handful of counts. CDR3 DNA sequence: TGTGCCATCAGTGAGAGGGTCTCCTACAATGAGCAGTTCTTC. This encodes CAISERVSYNEQFF. The rearrangement joins TRBV10-3 to TRBJ2-1; no clear D. Trimming removed 2 bases from V and 0 bases from J, with 5 bases in between. The CDR3 runs 14 residues. The germline gives CDR1 ENHRY, CDR2 SYGVKD.

The chain joins TRBV6-6 to TRBJ2-7; D remains ambiguous. Trimming took 4 bases from V and 5 from J, leaving 6 bases between them. The CDR3 is 11 residues long. CDR1 and CDR2 (germline): MNHNY, SVGAGI (reference sequence). This CDR3 is CASSSRDEQYF. CDR3 nucleotide sequence: TGTGCCAGCAGTTCCCGCGACGAGCAGTACTTC.

As concerns this clonotype: In this CDR3 the conserved last residue, phenylalanine or tryptophan, is missing, so a read error is likely. This sequence joins TRBV7-9 and TRBJ2-7; D may be TRBD1 (5 bases). The closer fit of TRBJ2-5 to the DNA end suggests the J call may be wrong. This CDR3 contains 13 residues. Germline V gives CDR1 SEHNR, CDR2 FQNEAQ (reference sequence). The CDR3 DNA follows: TGTGCCAGCAGCTTCGCAGGGTTAGAGACCCAGTACTAC. Translating it yields CASSFAGLETQYY.

This chain uses TRBV9 with TRBJ2-2, with TRBD2 matching 10 bases. V trimming: 4 bases; J trimming: 4 bases; junction bases outside the gene matches: 7. Per the germline V gene, CDR1 is SGDLS and CDR2 is YYNGEE. CDR3 length: 16 residues. The CDR3, as DNA: TGTGCCAGCAGCTCCCCTAGCGGGGGTGCCACCGGGGAGCTGTTTTTT. Translated, it gives CASSSPSGGATGELFF.

V is TRBV3-1 and J is TRBJ2-4; 7 bases line up with TRBD2. The J call may be mistaken, given a closer DNA end match to TRBJ2-7. Germline V gene sequence: CDR1 LGHDT, CDR2 YNNKEL (reference sequence). The CDR3 sequence is 16 residues long. The CDR3 DNA sequence: TGTGCCAGCAGCCGAAGAACCCTAGCGGAGTCCTACGAGCAGTACGTC. This codes for CASSRRTLAESYEQYV.

V usage is TRBV6-6 and J usage is TRBJ1-2; unclear D gene. Germline V gives CDR1 MNHNY, CDR2 SVGAGI (reference sequence). The ends were cut back, 1 base at V and 0 bases at J, with 9 bases in the middle. The CDR3 runs 15 residues. This CDR3 reads CASSYFPSANYGYTF. CDR3 coding DNA: TGTGCCAGCAGTTACTTTCCCTCGGCTAACTATGGCTACACCTTC.

In its sample, this clonotype was seen a few times. The chain joins TRBV10-3 to TRBJ1-5; 9 bases match TRBD1. J gave up 0 bases and V 10 bases, and 7 bases lay outside the gene matches. CDR1 and CDR2 from the germline V gene are ENHRY and SYGVKD. This CDR3 region has 15 residues. The CDR3 region is CATAPDRGSNQPQHF. The CDR3, as DNA: TGTGCCACCGCACCGGACAGGGGTAGCAATCAGCCCCAGCATTTT.